The 6 T cell receptor beta chains reported below all come from one sample, sequenced in a study of human T cells and chemical hapten exposure. As to time point: patch test 1, 2 weeks after DPC sensitization. Specified treatment: therapeutic diphenylcyclopropenone sensitization with weekly scalp DPC. TCRdb independently ran MiXCR on the RACE reads; one entry per CDR3 protein. The data hold 370,000 or so distinct CDR3 sequences, with about 4.4% observed a single time. The sequences come from whole blood, collected in connection with sensitization to the hapten diphenylcyclopropenone (DPC). These receptors were taken from a woman aged 45-59 years with alopecia areata. Some clones in this sample may be carry-over from other donors' samples.

This clonotype came up many times. This chain joins TRBV15 and TRBJ2-1; D is perhaps TRBD1 (6 bases). Germline lookup yields CDR1 LNHNV and CDR2 YYDKDF (reference sequence). This CDR3 region has 14 residues. V lost 1 base and J 6 bases, leaving 10 bases between the germline ends. The CDR3 DNA follows: TGTGCCACCAGCAGAGCCCGAGGGGGCAATGAGCAGTTCTTC. It translates to CATSRARGGNEQFF.

J is TRBJ1-6 and V is TRBV28; possibly TRBD1 for D (6 bases). The CDR3 has 16 residues. CDR1 and CDR2 (germline): MDHEN, SYDVKM. V was pared by 2 bases and J by 7 bases, with 15 bases between. The chain's CDR3 is CASSLAGARVNSPLHF. CDR3 nucleotides: TGTGCCAGCAGTTTAGCGGGGGCTCGGGTCAATTCACCCCTCCACTTT. Full variable domain (rest looked up from reference TRBV28 and TRBJ1-6): DVKVTQSSRYLVKRTGEKVFLECVQDMDHENMFWYRQDPGLGLRLIYFSYDVKMKEKGDIPEGYSVSREKKERFSLILESASTNQTSMYLCASSLAGARVNSPLHFGNGTRLTVT.

In this sample, this clonotype turned up many times. CDR3 coding DNA: TGCAGCGTTGGTTATGTGACTGAAGCTTTCTTT. Its translation: CSVGYVTEAFF. The J gene is TRBJ1-1, the V gene TRBV29-1; the D is unclear. This CDR3 region has 11 residues. Per germline, CDR1 SQVTM and CDR2 ANQGSEA. Trimming cost V 4 bases and J 5 bases, with 8 bases left between them.

This clonotype was counted at least ten times. This chain joins TRBV10-3 and TRBJ1-4, with 11 positions matching TRBD1. The CDR3 sequence is 12 residues long. Germline CDR1 and CDR2: ENHRY and SYGVKD. V lost 8 bases to trimming and J lost 8 bases; unmatched junction nucleotides: 1. The CDR3 loop is CAIRDRGEKLFF. The DNA for the CDR3 is TGTGCCATCCGGGACAGGGGGGAAAAACTGTTTTTT.

Remarks on this clonotype: A single base separates this from a much larger clone, so it may be a read error. V is TRBV27 and J is TRBJ2-2; D call uncertain. CDR3 length: 12 amino acids. CDR1 is MNHEY, CDR2 SMNVEV, per germline (reference sequence). In DNA form, the CDR3 reads TGTGCCGGCAGTTATAGATCCGGGGAGCTGTTTTTT. Protein sequence: CAGSYRSGELFF.

This clonotype was detected ten times or more. V and J are TRBV6-5 and TRBJ1-2; the D is unclear. The CDR3 totals 16 residues. Germline-derived CDR1 and CDR2 are MNHEY and SVGAGI. Deletions cut 0 bases from V and 5 bases from J, with 16 bases between. The CDR3 nucleotides are TGTGCCAGCAGTTACTCTAGGCAGCCATCCTTTTATGGCTACACCTTC. Amino acids: CASSYSRQPSFYGYTF.